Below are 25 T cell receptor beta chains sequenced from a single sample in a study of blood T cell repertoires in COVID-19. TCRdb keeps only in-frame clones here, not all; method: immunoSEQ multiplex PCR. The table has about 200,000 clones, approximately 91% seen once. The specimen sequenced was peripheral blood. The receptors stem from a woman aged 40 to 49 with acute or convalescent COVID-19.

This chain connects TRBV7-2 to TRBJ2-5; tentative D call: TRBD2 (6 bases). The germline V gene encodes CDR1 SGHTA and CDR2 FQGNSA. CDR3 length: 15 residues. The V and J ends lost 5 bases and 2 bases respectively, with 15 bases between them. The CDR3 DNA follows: TGTGCCAGCAGCCCGCCCGGGACTCGGCAAGAGACCCAGTACTTC. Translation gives CASSPPGTRQETQYF.

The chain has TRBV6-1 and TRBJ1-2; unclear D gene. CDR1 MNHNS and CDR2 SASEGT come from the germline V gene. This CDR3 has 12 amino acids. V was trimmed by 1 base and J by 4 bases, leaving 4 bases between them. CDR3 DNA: TGTGCCAGCAGTGAAGACAGCTATGGCTACACCTTC. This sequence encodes CASSEDSYGYTF.

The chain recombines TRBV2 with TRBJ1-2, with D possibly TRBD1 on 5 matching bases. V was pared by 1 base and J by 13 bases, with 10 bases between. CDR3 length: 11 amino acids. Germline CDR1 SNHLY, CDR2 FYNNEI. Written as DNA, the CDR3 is TGTGCCAGCAGTGAAGGGGGCCCCTGCACCTTC. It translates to CASSEGGPCTF.

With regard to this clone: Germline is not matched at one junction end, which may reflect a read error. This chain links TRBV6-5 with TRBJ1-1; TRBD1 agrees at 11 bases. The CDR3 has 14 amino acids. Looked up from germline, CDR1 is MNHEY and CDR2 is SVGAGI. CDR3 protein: CAGSRDRGSTEAFF. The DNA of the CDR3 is TGTGCCGGCAGTAGGGACAGGGGGAGCACTGAAGCTTTCTTT.

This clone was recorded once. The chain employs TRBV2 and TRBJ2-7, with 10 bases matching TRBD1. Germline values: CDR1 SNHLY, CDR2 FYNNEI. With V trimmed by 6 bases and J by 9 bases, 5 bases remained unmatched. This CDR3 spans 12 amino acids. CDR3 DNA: TGTGCCAGCAGCCCCGGACAGGGGGGGCAGTACGTC. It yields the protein CASSPGQGGQYV.

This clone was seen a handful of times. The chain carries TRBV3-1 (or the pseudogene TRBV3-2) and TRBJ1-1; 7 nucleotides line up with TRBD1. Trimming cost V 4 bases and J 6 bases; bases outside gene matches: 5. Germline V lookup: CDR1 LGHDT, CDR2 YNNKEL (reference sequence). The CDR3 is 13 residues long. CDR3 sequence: CASSLGQAAEAFF. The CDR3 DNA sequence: TGTGCCAGCAGCCTAGGACAGGCGGCTGAAGCTTTCTTT.

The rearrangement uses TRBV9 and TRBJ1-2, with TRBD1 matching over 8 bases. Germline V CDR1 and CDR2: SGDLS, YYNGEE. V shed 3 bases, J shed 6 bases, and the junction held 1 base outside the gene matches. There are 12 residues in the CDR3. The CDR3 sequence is CASSGQGNGYTF. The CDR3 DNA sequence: TGTGCCAGCAGCGGACAGGGGAATGGCTACACCTTC.

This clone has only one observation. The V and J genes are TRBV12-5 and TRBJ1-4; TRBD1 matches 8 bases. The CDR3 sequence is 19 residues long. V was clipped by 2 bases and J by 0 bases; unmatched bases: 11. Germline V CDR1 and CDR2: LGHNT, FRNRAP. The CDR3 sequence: CASGLQGAPGLATNEKLFF. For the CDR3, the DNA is TGTGCTAGTGGTTTGCAGGGGGCCCCGGGTTTGGCAACTAATGAAAAACTGTTTTTT.

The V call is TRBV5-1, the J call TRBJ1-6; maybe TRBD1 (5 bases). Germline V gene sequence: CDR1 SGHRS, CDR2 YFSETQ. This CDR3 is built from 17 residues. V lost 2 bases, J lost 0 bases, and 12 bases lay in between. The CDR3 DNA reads TGCGCCAGCAGCTTTCAGGGCAGCAACTCCTATAATTCACCCCTCCACTTT. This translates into CASSFQGSNSYNSPLHF.

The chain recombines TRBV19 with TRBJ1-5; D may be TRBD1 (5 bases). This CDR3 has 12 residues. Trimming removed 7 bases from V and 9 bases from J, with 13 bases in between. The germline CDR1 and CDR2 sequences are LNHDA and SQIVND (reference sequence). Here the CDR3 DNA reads TGTGCCAGTAACCTCTATCAGGGGCCCCAGCATTTT. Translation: CASNLYQGPQHF.

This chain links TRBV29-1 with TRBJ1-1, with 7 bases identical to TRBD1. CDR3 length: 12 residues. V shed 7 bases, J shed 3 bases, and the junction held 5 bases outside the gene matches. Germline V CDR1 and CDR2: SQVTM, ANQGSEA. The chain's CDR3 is CSATGVYTEAFF. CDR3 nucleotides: TGCAGCGCCACAGGGGTTTACACTGAAGCTTTCTTT.

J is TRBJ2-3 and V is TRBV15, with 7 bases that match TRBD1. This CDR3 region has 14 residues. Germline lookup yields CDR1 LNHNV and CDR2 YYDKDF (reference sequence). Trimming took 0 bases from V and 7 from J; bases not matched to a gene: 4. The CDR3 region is CATSREGGSYTQYF. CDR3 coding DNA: TGTGCCACCAGCAGAGAAGGGGGCTCATATACGCAGTATTTT.

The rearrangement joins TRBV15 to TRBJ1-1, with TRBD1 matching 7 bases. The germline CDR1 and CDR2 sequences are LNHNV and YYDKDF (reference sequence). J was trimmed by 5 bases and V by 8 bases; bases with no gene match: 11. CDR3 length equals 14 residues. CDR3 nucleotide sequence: TGTGCCACCGAGGGGGCAAAAGCTTCGACTGAAGCTTTCTTT. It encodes CATEGAKASTEAFF.

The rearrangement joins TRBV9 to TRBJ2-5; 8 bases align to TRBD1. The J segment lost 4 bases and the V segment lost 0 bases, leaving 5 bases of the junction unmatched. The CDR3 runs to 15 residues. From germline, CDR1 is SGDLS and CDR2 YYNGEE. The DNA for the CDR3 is TGTGCCAGCAGCGTAGGGACAGGGAAGGGAGAGACCCAGTACTTC. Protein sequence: CASSVGTGKGETQYF.

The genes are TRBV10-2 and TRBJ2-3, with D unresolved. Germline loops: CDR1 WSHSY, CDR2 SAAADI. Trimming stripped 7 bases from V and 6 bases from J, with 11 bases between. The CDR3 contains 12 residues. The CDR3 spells CASMEFGDTQYF. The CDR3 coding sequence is TGCGCCAGCATGGAGTTCGGGGATACGCAGTATTTT.

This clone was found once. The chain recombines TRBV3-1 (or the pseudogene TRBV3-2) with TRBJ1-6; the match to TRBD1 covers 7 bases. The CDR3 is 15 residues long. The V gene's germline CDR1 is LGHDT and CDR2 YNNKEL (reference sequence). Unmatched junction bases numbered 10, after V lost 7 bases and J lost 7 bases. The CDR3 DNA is TGTGCCAGCACCGCACAGGGGAGAGGAAATTCACCCCTCCACTTT. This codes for CASTAQGRGNSPLHF.

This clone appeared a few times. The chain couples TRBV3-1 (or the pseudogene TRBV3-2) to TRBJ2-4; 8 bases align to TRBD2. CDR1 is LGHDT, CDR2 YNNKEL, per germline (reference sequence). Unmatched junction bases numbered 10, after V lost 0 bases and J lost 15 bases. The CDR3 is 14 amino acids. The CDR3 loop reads CASSQELGAGGLYF. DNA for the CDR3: TGTGCCAGCAGCCAAGAATTAGGCGCGGGAGGATTGTACTTC.

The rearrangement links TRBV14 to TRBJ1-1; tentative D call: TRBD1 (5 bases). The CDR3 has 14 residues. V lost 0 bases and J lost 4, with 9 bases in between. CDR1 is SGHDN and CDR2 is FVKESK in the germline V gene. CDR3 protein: CASSQDVGGTEAFF. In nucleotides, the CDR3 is TGTGCCAGCAGCCAAGATGTCGGGGGCACTGAAGCTTTCTTT. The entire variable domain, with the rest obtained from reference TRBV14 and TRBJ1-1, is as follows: EAGVTQFPSHSVIEKGQTVTLRCDPISGHDNLYWYRRVMGKEIKFLLHFVKESKQDESGMPNNRFLAERTGGTYSTLKVQPAELEDSGVYFCASSQDVGGTEAFFGQGTRLTVV.

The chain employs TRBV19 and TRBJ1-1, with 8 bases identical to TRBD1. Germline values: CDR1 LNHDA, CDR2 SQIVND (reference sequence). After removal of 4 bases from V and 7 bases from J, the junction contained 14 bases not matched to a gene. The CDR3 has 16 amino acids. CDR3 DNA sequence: TGTGCCAGTAGTAGAAAAAAGACAGGGGCCCTCCATGAAGCTTTCTTT. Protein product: CASSRKKTGALHEAFF.

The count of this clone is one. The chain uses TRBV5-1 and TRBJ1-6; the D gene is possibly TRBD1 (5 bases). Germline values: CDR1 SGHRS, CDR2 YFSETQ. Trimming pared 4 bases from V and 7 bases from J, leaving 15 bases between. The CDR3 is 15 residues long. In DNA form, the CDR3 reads TGCGCCAGCAGCCTTCGACAGAATCCGAATTCACCCCTCCACTTT. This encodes CASSLRQNPNSPLHF.

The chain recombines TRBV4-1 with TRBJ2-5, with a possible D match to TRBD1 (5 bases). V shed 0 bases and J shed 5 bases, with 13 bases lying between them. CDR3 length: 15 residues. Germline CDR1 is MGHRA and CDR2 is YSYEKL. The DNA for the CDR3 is TGCGCCAGCAGCCAAGATTGGCAGGGTGAGGAGACCCAGTACTTC. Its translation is CASSQDWQGEETQYF.

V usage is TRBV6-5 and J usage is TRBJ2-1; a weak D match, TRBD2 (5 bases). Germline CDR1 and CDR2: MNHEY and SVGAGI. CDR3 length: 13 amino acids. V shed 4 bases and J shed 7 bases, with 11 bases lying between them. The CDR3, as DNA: TGTGCCAGCAGTTTGGTAGCGAGGAATGAGCAGTTCTTC. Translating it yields CASSLVARNEQFF.

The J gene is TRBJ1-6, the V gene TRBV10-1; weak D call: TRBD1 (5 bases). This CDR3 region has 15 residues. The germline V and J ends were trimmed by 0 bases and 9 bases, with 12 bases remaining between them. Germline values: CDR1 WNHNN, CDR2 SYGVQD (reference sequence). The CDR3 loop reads CASSESQAGGSPLHF. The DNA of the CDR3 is TGCGCCAGCAGTGAGTCACAGGCCGGTGGTTCACCCCTCCACTTT.

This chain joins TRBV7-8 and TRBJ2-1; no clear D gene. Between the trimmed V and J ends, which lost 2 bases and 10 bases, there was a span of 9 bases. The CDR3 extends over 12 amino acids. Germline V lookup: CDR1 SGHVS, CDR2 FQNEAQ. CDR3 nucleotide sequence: TGTGCCAGCAGCTTAAGCTCGATCGAGCAGTTCTTC. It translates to CASSLSSIEQFF.

The CDR3 region has the DNA TGTGCCAGCAGCCTTGTCGCGGTAGAAAAACTGTTTTTT. Translation gives CASSLVAVEKLFF. The chain carries TRBV11-2 and TRBJ1-4; D remains ambiguous. Germline CDR1 and CDR2: SGHAT and FQNNGV. CDR3 length: 13 residues. Trimming took 5 bases from V and 8 from J, leaving 12 bases between them.